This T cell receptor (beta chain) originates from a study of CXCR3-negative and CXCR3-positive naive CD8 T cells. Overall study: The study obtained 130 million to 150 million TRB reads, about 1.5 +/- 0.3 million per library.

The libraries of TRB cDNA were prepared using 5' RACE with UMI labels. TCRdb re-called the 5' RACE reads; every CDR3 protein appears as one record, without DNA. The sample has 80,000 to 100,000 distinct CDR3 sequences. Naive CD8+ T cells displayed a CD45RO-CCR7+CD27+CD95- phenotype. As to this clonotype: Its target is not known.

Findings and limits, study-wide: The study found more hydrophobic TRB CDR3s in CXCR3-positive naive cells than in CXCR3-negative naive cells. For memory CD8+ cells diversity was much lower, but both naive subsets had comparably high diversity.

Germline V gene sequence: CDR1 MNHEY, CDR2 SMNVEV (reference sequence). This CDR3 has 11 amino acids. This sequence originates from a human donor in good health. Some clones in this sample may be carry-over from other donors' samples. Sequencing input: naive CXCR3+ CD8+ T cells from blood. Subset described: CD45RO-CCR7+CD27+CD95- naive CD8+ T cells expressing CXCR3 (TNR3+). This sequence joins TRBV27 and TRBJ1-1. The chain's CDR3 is CASFLWGRAFF.